Sequencing of this T cell receptor beta chain was carried out in a study of T cell repertoires in cytomegalovirus infection. Study background: HLA-B-restricted CMV epitopes that are well studied, plus recently identified HLA-C-restricted ones, were used by the study. Both CMV infection and a matching HLA type were indicated by public TCR beta signatures.

With respect to this clonotype: The target antigen is unknown.

This CDR3 spans 19 amino acids. Trimming cost V 2 bases and J 2 bases, with 24 bases left between them. Findings of the study overall: Carriers of CMV plus the relevant HLA were identified by cumulative public TCR beta family frequency. The ex vivo response was dominated by HLA-C-restricted CMV-specific TCR beta clonotypes.

Via MiXCR, TCRdb re-called the reads, giving one row per CDR3 protein. The repertoire consists of about 110,000 distinct CDR3 sequences, with under 45% occurring once and the leading ten covering roughly 74%. V gene TRBV23-1 combines with J gene TRBJ2-5, with a tentative D call TRBD2 (6 bases). TRBV23-1 is recorded as an ORF, its role being uncertain. This receptor was taken from a human donor in good health (CMV status not recorded). Some clones in this sample may be carry-over from other donors' samples. The starting material was CD8+ T cells from cultured PBMCs, obtained from culture after CMV antigen stimulation. CDR3 in DNA: TGCGCCAGCAGTCAAGCCCGACCGGAACACGGGAGACAACAAGAGACCCAGTACTTC. This sequence encodes CASSQARPEHGRQQETQYF.